This passage covers 8 T cell receptor beta chains from one sample sequenced in a study of Graves' ophthalmopathy and Graves' hyperthyroidism. The authors amplified TCR beta CDR3 regions from RNA transcripts. First-round RT-PCR with HTBI primers preceded a second-round multiplex PCR. Each CDR3 protein gets one entry after TCRdb re-called the multiplex PCR reads with MiXCR. The sample has over 500,000 distinct CDR3 sequences, approximately 22% seen once; the top ten hold around 7%. Sequenced material: peripheral blood. Receptors originate from a woman between 18 and 29 years old with stable Graves' hyperthyroidism. Some clones in this sample may be carry-over from other donors' samples.

The J gene is TRBJ1-4, the V gene TRBV20-1; 11 nucleotides align to TRBD1. Per the germline V gene, CDR1 is DFQATT and CDR2 is SNEGSKA (reference sequence). Trimming took 3 bases from V and 8 from J; bases not matched to a gene: 8. The CDR3 sequence is 15 residues long. CDR3 residues: CSASWGTGGGEKLFF. For the CDR3, the DNA is TGCAGTGCTAGTTGGGGGACAGGGGGAGGCGAAAAACTGTTTTTT.

This clonotype was observed once. A junction end diverges from the germline sequence, so it may reflect a read error. This rearrangement joins TRBV19 to TRBJ1-1, with D possibly being TRBD1 (5 bases). The CDR3 loop spans 13 amino acids. Germline CDR1 LNHDA, CDR2 SQIVND (reference sequence). CDR3 residues: CVSSIGQGTEAFF. DNA of the CDR3: TGTGTCAGTAGTATAGGGCAGGGCACTGAAGCTTTCTTT. Supplemented by reference TRBV19 and TRBJ1-1, the full variable domain reads DGGITQSPKYLFRKEGQNVTLSCEQNLNHDAMYWYRQDPGQGLRLIYYSQIVNDFQKGDIAEGYSVSREKKESFPLTVTSAQKNPTAFYLCVSSIGQGTEAFFGQGTRLTVV.

At least ten counts were recorded for this clonotype. CDR3 in DNA: TGTGCCAGCAGTCCGGGACAGGGATTATTTTCACCCCTCCACTTT. It translates to CASSPGQGLFSPLHF. The rearrangement links TRBV6-1 to TRBJ1-6; 9 nucleotides match TRBD1. V was pared by 5 bases and J by 9 bases, with 8 bases of the junction left unmatched. Germline-derived CDR1 and CDR2 are MNHNS and SASEGT. The CDR3 is 15 residues long.

V and J are TRBV27 and TRBJ1-1, with D possibly matching TRBD1 (6 bases). This CDR3 has 13 residues. Germline V gene sequence: CDR1 MNHEY, CDR2 SMNVEV (reference sequence). V lost 5 bases and J 5 bases, leaving 12 bases between the germline ends. The CDR3 loop reads CASSRGSRTEAFF. Here the CDR3 DNA reads TGTGCCAGCAGTAGGGGGTCAAGGACTGAAGCTTTCTTT.

The V and J genes are TRBV7-8 and TRBJ2-7, with D possibly matching TRBD1 (5 bases). CDR1 and CDR2 (germline): SGHVS, FQNEAQ. CDR3 length equals 13 residues. The V gene lost 5 bases and the J gene lost 5 bases, with 13 bases spanning the gap. The CDR3 reads CASSLRADDEQYF. CDR3 bases: TGTGCCAGCAGCCTCAGGGCCGACGACGAGCAGTACTTC.

There are a few counts of this clonotype. CDR3 loop: CASSQGLQGVSNQPQHF. DNA of the CDR3: TGCGCCAGCAGCCAAGGGCTACAGGGGGTAAGCAATCAGCCCCAGCATTTT. The gene calls are TRBV4-1 and TRBJ1-5, with 8 bases fitting TRBD1. The CDR3 is 17 amino acids. Germline V lookup: CDR1 MGHRA, CDR2 YSYEKL. V shed 1 base, J shed 1 base, and the junction held 6 bases outside the gene matches.

This clonotype showed up many times. The rearrangement links TRBV12-3 or TRBV12-4 to TRBJ1-5; no reliable D call. The V end was cut by 4 bases, the J end by 2 bases, with 9 bases between. The length of the CDR3 is 14 residues. The CDR3 loop is CASSSGRRNQPQHF. The CDR3 coding sequence is TGTGCCAGCAGTTCTGGGCGTCGCAATCAGCCCCAGCATTTT.

The table lists this clonotype with many counts. The rearrangement links TRBV11-2 to TRBJ2-3; 10 bases are shared with TRBD2. CDR1 is SGHAT and CDR2 is FQNNGV in the germline V gene. The ends lost 1 base at V and 3 bases at J; junction bases unmatched: 7. This CDR3 spans 17 amino acids. In nucleotides, the CDR3 is TGTGCCAGCAGCTTAGGGAGGCCAGCGGGGGGGACAGATACGCAGTATTTT. It yields the protein CASSLGRPAGGTDTQYF.